One and the same sample provided the 6 T cell receptor beta chains below, sequenced in a study of OX40 agonist ivuxolimab in advanced cancers. The protocol was immunoSEQ multiplex PCR, while the TCRdb copy is restricted to in-frame clones and leaves out a portion. The table records some 74,000 clones, over 75% of them present only once. The input for sequencing was CD4+ or CD8+ T cells sorted from blood, taken in a trial of the OX40 agonist ivuxolimab. All receptors derive from an adult with an advanced solid tumor such as melanoma, head and neck, liver or kidney cancer.

The DNA for the CDR3 is TGTGCCAGCAGTTACTCGACAGGGTGGGGGAACACTGAAGCTTTCTTT. This translates into CASSYSTGWGNTEAFF. This sequence joins TRBV6-5 and TRBJ1-1; TRBD1 matches 7 bases. The CDR3 contains 16 residues. CDR1 MNHEY and CDR2 SVGAGI come from the germline V gene. V lost 0 bases and J lost 1; bases outside the gene matches: 5.

The rearrangement uses TRBV14 and TRBJ2-1; the D is unclear. The CDR3 consists of 13 residues. V shed 1 base and J shed 8 bases, with 9 bases lying between them. CDR1 and CDR2 from the germline V gene are SGHDN and FVKESK. CDR3 sequence reads: CASSQGEIHEQFF. For the CDR3, the DNA is TGTGCCAGCAGCCAAGGGGAAATCCATGAGCAGTTCTTC.

The rearrangement joins TRBV19 to TRBJ2-5, with D possibly TRBD1 on 6 matching bases. Germline CDR1 reads LNHDA; CDR2 reads SQIVND (reference sequence). This CDR3 spans 16 amino acids. Trimming removed 1 base at V and 2 bases at J, with 14 bases between. CDR3: CASSIGAGQLQETQYF. The CDR3 coding sequence is TGTGCCAGTAGTATAGGGGCCGGACAGCTACAAGAGACCCAGTACTTC.

This clone appeared once. The gene calls are TRBV7-9 and TRBJ2-1; 11 positions agree with TRBD1. This CDR3 spans 16 amino acids. V dropped 5 bases and J dropped 6; count of bases not matched to a gene: 9. Germline CDR1 and CDR2: SEHNR and FQNEAQ (reference sequence). CDR3 protein: CASSRPDRGRLNEQFF. The CDR3 nucleotides read TGTGCCAGCAGCAGACCGGACAGGGGGCGACTCAATGAGCAGTTCTTC.

The sample holds a few counts of this clone. J is TRBJ2-7 and V is TRBV7-2; no reliable D call. The CDR3 sequence is 13 residues long. The germline V gene encodes CDR1 SGHTA and CDR2 FQGNSA. V was clipped by 3 bases and J by 2 bases, with 8 bases between them. The CDR3 is CASSFGAPYEQYF. CDR3 DNA sequence: TGTGCCAGCAGCTTCGGCGCTCCCTACGAGCAGTACTTC.

The V gene is TRBV6-5, the J gene TRBJ2-7; TRBD1 agrees at 11 bases. J lost 2 bases, V lost 1 base, and 1 base had no gene match. This CDR3 contains 15 residues. CDR1 and CDR2 (germline): MNHEY, SVGAGI. The CDR3 loop reads CASSYLGQGAYEQYF. DNA of the CDR3: TGTGCCAGCAGTTACTTGGGACAGGGGGCCTACGAGCAGTACTTC.